This entry lists 21 T cell receptor beta chains sequenced from one sample in a study of spatial heterogeneity in lung cancer. Findings and caveats of the study: The study found that expanded intratumoral alpha and beta TCR counts tracked tumor mutation counts.

Time point described: sample taken at primary tumor resection. No cognate antigen is known for these TCRs. TCRdb re-analysed the 5' RACE reads in MiXCR, keeping a single row per CDR3 protein. The table records 5,500 to 7,500 distinct CDR3 sequences, around 13% of them present only once. The material was lung tumor tissue, obtained at surgery. Receptor source: a male donor with early-stage non-small cell lung cancer.

This clonotype was counted many times. This beta chain is a stray read from a library made for alpha chains; its abundance is not meaningful. This chain joins TRBV27 and TRBJ2-1; 9 nucleotides agree with TRBD2. The CDR3 covers 14 residues. In germline, CDR1 is MNHEY, CDR2 SMNVEV (reference sequence). The junction had 1 base not matched to a gene; V was cut back by 2 bases and J by 5 bases. This chain's CDR3 is CASSLLAGNNEQFF. The DNA of the CDR3 is TGTGCCAGCAGTTTACTAGCGGGAAACAATGAGCAGTTCTTC.

At least ten counts were recorded for this clonotype. A library made for alpha chains picked up this beta chain off target, so its size means little. V is TRBV6-6 and J is TRBJ1-5; the match to TRBD1 covers 7 bases. The CDR3 runs 16 residues. From germline, CDR1 is MNHNY and CDR2 SVGAGI (reference sequence). With 2 bases clipped from V and 3 bases from J, the junction kept 7 bases outside the gene matches. The CDR3 is CASSYGGTALNQPQHF. CDR3 DNA sequence: TGTGCCAGCAGTTACGGGGGGACAGCTCTCAATCAGCCCCAGCATTTT.

This clonotype was counted a few times. This beta chain represents an off-target read in a library built for alpha chains; its size is of limited meaning. The chain recombines TRBV20-1 with TRBJ2-5; TRBD1 agrees at 8 bases. Trimming took 6 bases from V and 4 from J; bases not matched to a gene: 7. This CDR3 has 13 residues. Germline V gives CDR1 DFQATT, CDR2 SNEGSKA (reference sequence). Here the CDR3 reads CSARTDRGETQYF. CDR3 sequence (DNA): TGCAGTGCCAGGACTGACAGGGGAGAGACCCAGTACTTC.

This clonotype showed up just once. This beta chain lies outside the target of a library built for alpha chains; its clone size means little. The chain carries TRBV28 and TRBJ2-4; a weak D match, TRBD2 (6 bases). Per the germline V gene, CDR1 is MDHEN and CDR2 is SYDVKM. V dropped 8 bases and J dropped 3 bases, with 17 bases sitting between them. This CDR3 has 15 residues. The CDR3 nucleotides are TGTGCCAGCCGGAGGGGAGGCTCTGGCAAAAACATTCAGTACTTC. Protein product: CASRRGGSGKNIQYF.

A note on this clonotype: As an off-target read in a library built for alpha chains, this beta chain has a frequency of little significance. The chain carries TRBV6-2 or TRBV6-3 and TRBJ2-5, with D unresolved. Looked up from germline, CDR1 is MNHEY and CDR2 is SVGEGT. The CDR3 length is 12 residues. Trimming cost V 7 bases and J 1 base, with 7 bases left between them. The CDR3 DNA is TGTGCCAGCATGGACCTCCAAGAGACCCAGTACTTC. The encoded protein is CASMDLQETQYF.

This clonotype showed up many times. For a library built for alpha chains, this beta chain is a stray read; little rests on its size. The chain couples TRBV28 to TRBJ1-5; possible D gene TRBD1, 6 bases. V was trimmed by 5 bases and J by 4 bases, leaving 9 bases between them. Germline V gene sequence: CDR1 MDHEN, CDR2 SYDVKM. This CDR3 contains 13 residues. The CDR3 reads CASSVDRNQPQHF. CDR3 coding DNA: TGTGCCAGCAGTGTCGACAGGAATCAGCCCCAGCATTTT.

By sample share, this clonotype is medium-sized. Because the library targeted alpha chains, this beta chain is an off-target read whose size means little. CDR3 in DNA: TGCAGTGCTAGAGTTGGAACCGGGGAGCTGTTTTTT. It specifies CSARVGTGELFF. V gene TRBV20-1 combines with J gene TRBJ2-2; D is uncertain. V was cut by 1 base and J by 5 bases, with 5 bases left in between. CDR1 is DFQATT, CDR2 SNEGSKA, per germline (reference sequence). The CDR3 is made up of 12 amino acids.

There are many counts of this clonotype. The library was built for alpha chains, so this beta chain is an off-target read and its size means little. The V gene is TRBV20-1, the J gene TRBJ1-6; D is unresolved. The V end was cut by 8 bases, the J end by 1 base, with 12 bases between. Germline lookup yields CDR1 DFQATT and CDR2 SNEGSKA (reference sequence). The CDR3 is 14 residues long. The CDR3 protein is CSLQDGSYNSPLHF. The CDR3 DNA reads as TGCAGTCTCCAGGACGGTTCCTATAATTCACCCCTCCACTTT.

There are many counts of this clonotype. The library was designed around alpha chains, so this beta chain is a stray read whose abundance carries little weight. The CDR3 coding sequence is TGTGCCAGCAGCTTGCGGACAGGGAGGACACCCCTCCACTTT. This gives the protein CASSLRTGRTPLHF. The rearrangement uses TRBV5-6 and TRBJ1-6; 8 positions agree with TRBD1. There are 14 residues in the CDR3. CDR1 is SGHDT, CDR2 YYEEEE, per germline. Trimming removed 1 base from V and 11 bases from J; junction bases left unmatched: 5.

Notes on this clonotype: Because the library targeted alpha chains, this beta chain is an off-target read whose size means little. The V and J genes are TRBV4-2 and TRBJ2-5; D might be TRBD1 (5 bases). The CDR3 has 16 amino acids. Trimming took 1 base from V and 1 from J, leaving 13 bases between them. In germline, CDR1 is LGHNA, CDR2 YNFKEQ. The CDR3 is CASSQGKGPSQETQYF. The CDR3 nucleotides read TGTGCCAGCAGCCAAGGAAAGGGGCCATCCCAAGAGACCCAGTACTTC.

The sample holds many counts of this clonotype. This beta chain was picked up by a library intended for alpha chains and is off target, so its count carries little meaning. DNA of the CDR3: TGCGCCAGCAGCCTCGGACTAGCGGGGACCACAGATACGCAGTATTTT. Amino acids: CASSLGLAGTTDTQYF. The chain joins TRBV4-1 to TRBJ2-3, with 12 positions matching TRBD2. The CDR3 totals 16 residues. Germline loops: CDR1 MGHRA, CDR2 YSYEKL. With 4 bases clipped from V and 2 bases from J, the junction kept 4 bases outside the gene matches.

Ten or more counts support this clonotype. The library was built for alpha chains, so this beta chain is an off-target read and its size means little. The rearrangement uses TRBV9 and TRBJ2-3; D unclear. The CDR3 consists of 15 residues. In germline, CDR1 is SGDLS, CDR2 YYNGEE. The V end was cut by 0 bases, the J end by 0 bases, with 8 bases between. The CDR3 spells CASSVGADSTDTQYF. In nucleotides, the CDR3 is TGTGCCAGCAGCGTAGGGGCGGACAGCACAGATACGCAGTATTTT.

There are many counts of this clonotype. This beta chain lies outside the target of a library built for alpha chains; its clone size means little. Here the CDR3 reads CASRIWSNTGELFF. Written as DNA, the CDR3 is TGCGCCAGCAGGATCTGGTCGAACACCGGGGAGCTGTTTTTT. The chain joins TRBV5-1 to TRBJ2-2; D not resolved. The CDR3 runs to 14 residues. Per germline, CDR1 SGHRS and CDR2 YFSETQ. V gave up 5 bases and J gave up 0 bases, with 8 bases separating them.

As concerns this clonotype: Found in a library prepared for alpha chains, this beta chain is an off-target read, and its abundance has little meaning. This chain connects TRBV21-1 to TRBJ2-3; TRBD1 was called by the table and not checked on the DNA. TRBV21-1 constitutes a pseudogene. CDR3 length equals 14 residues. The CDR3 DNA follows: TGTGCCTACCGGGACGCGACCTGCACAGATACGCAGTATTTT. Translation gives CAYRDATCTDTQYF.

This clonotype came up a few times. Within a library made for alpha chains, this beta chain is off target, and its count is uninformative. J is TRBJ1-2 and V is TRBV2; 7 positions agree with TRBD1. Trimming cost V 0 bases and J 3 bases; bases outside gene matches: 1. The CDR3 has 14 amino acids. Per the germline V gene, CDR1 is SNHLY and CDR2 is FYNNEI. The CDR3 nucleotides read TGTGCCAGCAGTGAAGCTAGGGGGCACTATGGCTACACCTTC. Protein sequence: CASSEARGHYGYTF. Full variable domain (missing parts from reference TRBV2 and TRBJ1-2): EPEVTQTPSHQVTQMGQEVILRCVPISNHLYFYWYRQILGQKVEFLVSFYNNEISEKSEIFDDQFSVERPDGSNFTLKIRSTKLEDSAMYFCASSEARGHYGYTFGSGTRLTVV.

This clonotype is judged medium-sized. This beta chain appears as a stray read in a library generated for alpha chains; its size is not informative. V usage is TRBV27 and J usage is TRBJ2-2; no definite D call. CDR3 size: 14 residues. V was trimmed by 5 bases and J by 8 bases, leaving 15 bases between them. CDR1 is MNHEY, CDR2 SMNVEV, per germline (reference sequence). In DNA form, the CDR3 reads TGTGCCAGCAGTCTCAAGCTACAGTCGGGGGAGCTGTTTTTT. Amino acid sequence: CASSLKLQSGELFF.

By share, this clonotype counts as medium-sized (0.01 to 0.1%). This beta chain is off target for a library built for alpha chains, so its abundance means little. The genes are TRBV5-1 and TRBJ1-6, with a possible D match to TRBD1 (6 bases). Trimming shortened V by 4 bases and J by 9 bases, and 17 bases separated the two germline ends. Germline-derived CDR1 and CDR2 are SGHRS and YFSETQ. This CDR3 is 15 amino acids long. CDR3 in DNA: TGCGCCAGCAGCCTATTTCCAGGGGACGCTTCACCCCTCCACTTT. This encodes CASSLFPGDASPLHF.

This clonotype was counted many times. Found in a library prepared for alpha chains, this beta chain is an off-target read, and its abundance has little meaning. The J gene is TRBJ2-2, the V gene TRBV7-2; D assignment may be TRBD1 or TRBD2 (6 bases each). The CDR3 is 13 amino acids. V dropped 8 bases and J dropped 6 bases, with 13 bases sitting between them. Germline assignment: CDR1 SGHTA and CDR2 FQGNSA. Written as DNA, the CDR3 is TGTGCCAGCTTAGCGGAGGGGGCCGGGGAGCTGTTTTTT. Translated: CASLAEGAGELFF.

Details on this clonotype: This beta chain came through as a stray read in a library set up for alpha chains, and its size says little. The chain recombines TRBV10-3 with TRBJ2-3; D gene uncertain. The germline V gene encodes CDR1 ENHRY and CDR2 SYGVKD. Trimming removed 2 bases from V and 0 bases from J, with 6 bases in between. The CDR3 spans 14 residues. The CDR3 nucleotides are TGTGCCATCAGTGAGCCCAGGAGCACAGATACGCAGTATTTT. Translation gives CAISEPRSTDTQYF.

This clonotype was seen just once. The conserved final phenylalanine or tryptophan is absent from the CDR3, which likely points to a read error. This beta chain lies outside the target of a library built for alpha chains; its clone size means little. V and J are TRBV20-1 and TRBJ1-5; D may be TRBD1 (6 bases). Germline loops: CDR1 DFQATT, CDR2 SNEGSKA (reference sequence). The CDR3 covers 14 residues. V lost 2 bases, J lost 3 bases, and 11 bases lay in between. CDR3 sequence: CSARPGTTNQPQHI. The CDR3 nucleotides are TGCAGTGCTAGACCCGGGACAACCAATCAGCCCCAGCATATT.

This clonotype was found many times. Since it is a stray read in a library aimed at alpha chains, this beta chain has a size that is not meaningful. The J gene is TRBJ1-1, the V gene TRBV6-1; TRBD1 might be the D (6 bases). Germline CDR1 MNHNS, CDR2 SASEGT. Trimming left V 4 bases short and J 5 bases short, with 11 bases between. The CDR3 length is 13 residues. DNA for the CDR3: TGTGCCAGCAGTGGAGTTAGGGGGACTGAAGCTTTCTTT. The encoded protein is CASSGVRGTEAFF.